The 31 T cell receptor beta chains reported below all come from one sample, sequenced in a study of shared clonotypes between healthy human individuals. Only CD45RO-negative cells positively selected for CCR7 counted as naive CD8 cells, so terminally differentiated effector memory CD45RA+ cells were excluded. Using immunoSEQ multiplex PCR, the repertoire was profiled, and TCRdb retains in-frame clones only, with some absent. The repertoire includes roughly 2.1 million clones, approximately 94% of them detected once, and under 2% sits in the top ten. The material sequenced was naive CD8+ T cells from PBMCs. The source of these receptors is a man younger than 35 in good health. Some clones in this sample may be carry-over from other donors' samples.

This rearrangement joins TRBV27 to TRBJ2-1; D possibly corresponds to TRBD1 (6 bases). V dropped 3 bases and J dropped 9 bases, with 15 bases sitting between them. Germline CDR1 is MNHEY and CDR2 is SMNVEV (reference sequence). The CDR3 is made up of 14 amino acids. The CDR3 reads CASSFLLSQGEQFF. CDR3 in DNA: TGTGCCAGCAGTTTTCTTTTGTCACAGGGTGAGCAGTTCTTC.

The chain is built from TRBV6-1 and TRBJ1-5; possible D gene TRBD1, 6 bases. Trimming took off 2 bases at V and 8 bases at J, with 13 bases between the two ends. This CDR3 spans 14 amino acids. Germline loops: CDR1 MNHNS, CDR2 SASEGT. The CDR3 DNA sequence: TGTGCCAGCAGTGAAAAAATCAGGGGCAAGCCCCAGCATTTT. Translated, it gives CASSEKIRGKPQHF.

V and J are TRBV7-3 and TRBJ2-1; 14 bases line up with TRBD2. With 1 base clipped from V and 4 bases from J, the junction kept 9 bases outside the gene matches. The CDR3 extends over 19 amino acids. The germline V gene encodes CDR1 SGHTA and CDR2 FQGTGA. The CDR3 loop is CASSLISGTSGSIYNEQFF. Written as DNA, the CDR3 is TGTGCCAGCAGCTTAATCTCTGGGACTAGCGGGAGTATATACAATGAGCAGTTCTTC.

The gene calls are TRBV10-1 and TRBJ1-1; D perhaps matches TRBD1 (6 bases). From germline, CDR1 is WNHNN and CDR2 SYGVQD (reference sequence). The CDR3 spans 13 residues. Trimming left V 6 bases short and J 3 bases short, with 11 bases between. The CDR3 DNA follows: TGCGCCAGCAGGAGGGGACACTACACTGAAGCTTTCTTT. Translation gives CASRRGHYTEAFF.

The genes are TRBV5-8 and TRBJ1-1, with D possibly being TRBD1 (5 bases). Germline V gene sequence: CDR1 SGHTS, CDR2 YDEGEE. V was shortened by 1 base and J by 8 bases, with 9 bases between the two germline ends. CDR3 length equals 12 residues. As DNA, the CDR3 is TGTGCCAGCAGCTTGTGGGGGGAGGAAGCTTTCTTT. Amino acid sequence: CASSLWGEEAFF.

The CDR3 DNA reads TGTGCCAGCAGCTTTCGGAGCGGCAACACAGATACGCAGTATTTT. This gives the protein CASSFRSGNTDTQYF. The chain recombines TRBV7-9 with TRBJ2-3; perhaps TRBD2 as D (5 bases). V gave up 3 bases and J gave up 2 bases, with 12 bases separating them. The germline gives CDR1 SEHNR, CDR2 FQNEAQ (reference sequence). This CDR3 comprises 15 residues.

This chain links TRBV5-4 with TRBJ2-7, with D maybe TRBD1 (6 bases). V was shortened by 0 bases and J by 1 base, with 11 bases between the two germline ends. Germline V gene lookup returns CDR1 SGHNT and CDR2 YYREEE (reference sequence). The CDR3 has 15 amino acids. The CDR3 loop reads CASSLGTVESYEQYF. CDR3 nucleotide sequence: TGTGCCAGCAGCTTGGGGACAGTGGAGTCCTACGAGCAGTACTTC.

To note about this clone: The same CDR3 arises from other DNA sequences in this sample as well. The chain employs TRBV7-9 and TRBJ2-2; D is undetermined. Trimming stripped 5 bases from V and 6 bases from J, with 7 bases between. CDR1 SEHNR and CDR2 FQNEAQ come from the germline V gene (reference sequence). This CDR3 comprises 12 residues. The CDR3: CASSPPAGELFF. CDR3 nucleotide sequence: TGTGCCAGCAGCCCCCCTGCCGGGGAGCTGTTTTTT.

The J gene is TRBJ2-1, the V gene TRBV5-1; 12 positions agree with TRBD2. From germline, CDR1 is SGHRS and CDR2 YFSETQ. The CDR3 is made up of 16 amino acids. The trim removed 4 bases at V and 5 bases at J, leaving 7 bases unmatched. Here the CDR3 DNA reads TGCGCCAGCAGCGACTTACTAGCGGGAGGCCACAATGAGCAGTTCTTC. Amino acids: CASSDLLAGGHNEQFF.

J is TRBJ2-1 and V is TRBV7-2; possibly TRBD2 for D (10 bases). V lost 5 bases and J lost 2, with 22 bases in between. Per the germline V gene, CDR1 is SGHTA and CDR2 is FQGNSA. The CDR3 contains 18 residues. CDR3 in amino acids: CASSLGQGLAPPYNEQFF. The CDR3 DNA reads TGTGCCAGCAGCCTGGGACAGGGACTAGCGCCCCCCTACAATGAGCAGTTCTTC.

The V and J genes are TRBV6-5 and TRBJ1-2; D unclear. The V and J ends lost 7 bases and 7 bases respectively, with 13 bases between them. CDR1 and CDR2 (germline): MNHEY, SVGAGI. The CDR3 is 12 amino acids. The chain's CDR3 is CASTHSGFGYTF. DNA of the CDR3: TGTGCCAGCACCCACAGTGGGTTTGGCTACACCTTC.

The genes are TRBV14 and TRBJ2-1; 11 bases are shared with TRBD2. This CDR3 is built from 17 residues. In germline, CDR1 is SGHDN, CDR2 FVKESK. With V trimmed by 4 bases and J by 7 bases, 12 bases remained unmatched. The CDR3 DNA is TGTGCCAGCAGCCCCCGGACTAGCGGGCCCATTTTGAATGAGCAGTTCTTC. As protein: CASSPRTSGPILNEQFF.

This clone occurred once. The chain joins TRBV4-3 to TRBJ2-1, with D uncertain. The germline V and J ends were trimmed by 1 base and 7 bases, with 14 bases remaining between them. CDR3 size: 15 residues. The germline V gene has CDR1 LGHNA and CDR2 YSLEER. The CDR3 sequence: CASSQAELSLNEQFF. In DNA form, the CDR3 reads TGCGCCAGCAGCCAAGCGGAGTTATCCTTAAATGAGCAGTTCTTC.

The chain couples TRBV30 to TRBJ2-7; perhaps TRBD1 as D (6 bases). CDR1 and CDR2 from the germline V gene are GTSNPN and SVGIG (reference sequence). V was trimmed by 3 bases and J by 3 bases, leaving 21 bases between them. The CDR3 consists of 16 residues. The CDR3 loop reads CAWSGTVRTGNYEQYF. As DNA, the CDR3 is TGTGCCTGGAGCGGCACGGTCAGAACAGGGAACTACGAGCAGTACTTC. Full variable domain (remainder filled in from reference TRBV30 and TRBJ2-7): SQTIHQWPATLVQPVGSPLSLECTVEGTSNPNLYWYRQAAGRGLQLLFYSVGIGQISSEVPQNLSASRPQDRQFILSSKKLLLSDSGFYLCAWSGTVRTGNYEQYFGPGTRLTVT.

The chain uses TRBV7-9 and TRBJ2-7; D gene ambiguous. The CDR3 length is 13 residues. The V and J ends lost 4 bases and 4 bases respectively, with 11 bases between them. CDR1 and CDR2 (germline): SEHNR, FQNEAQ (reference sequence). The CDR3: CASSSGLGYEQYF. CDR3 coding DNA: TGTGCCAGCAGCTCGGGCCTAGGATACGAGCAGTACTTC.

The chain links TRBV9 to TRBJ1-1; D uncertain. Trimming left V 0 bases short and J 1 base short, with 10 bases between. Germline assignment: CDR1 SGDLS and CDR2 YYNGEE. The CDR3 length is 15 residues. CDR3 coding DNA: TGTGCCAGCAGCGTAGGGAGACCCCCGAACACTGAAGCTTTCTTT. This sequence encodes CASSVGRPPNTEAFF.

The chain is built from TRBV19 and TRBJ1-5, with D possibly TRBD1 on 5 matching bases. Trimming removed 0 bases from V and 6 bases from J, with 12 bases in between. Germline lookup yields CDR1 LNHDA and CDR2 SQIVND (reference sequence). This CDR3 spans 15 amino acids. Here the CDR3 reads CASSIDGGEGQPQHF. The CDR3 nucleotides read TGTGCCAGTAGTATAGATGGGGGAGAGGGTCAGCCCCAGCATTTT.

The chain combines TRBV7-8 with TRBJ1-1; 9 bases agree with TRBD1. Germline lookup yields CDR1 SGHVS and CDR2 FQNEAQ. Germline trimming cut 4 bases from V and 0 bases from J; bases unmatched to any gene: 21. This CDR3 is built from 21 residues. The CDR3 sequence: CASSYNRVNRGPGLLNTEAFF. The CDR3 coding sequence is TGTGCCAGCAGCTATAATAGAGTGAACAGGGGGCCTGGGCTCCTGAACACTGAAGCTTTCTTT.

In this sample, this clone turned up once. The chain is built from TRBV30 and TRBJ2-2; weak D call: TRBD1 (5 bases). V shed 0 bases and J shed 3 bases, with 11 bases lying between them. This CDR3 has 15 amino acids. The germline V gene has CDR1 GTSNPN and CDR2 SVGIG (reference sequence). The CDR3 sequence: CAWSVMGLYTGELFF. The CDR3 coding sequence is TGTGCCTGGAGTGTGATGGGGCTTTACACCGGGGAGCTGTTTTTT.

CDR3 DNA: TGTGCCAGCAGTTCGCTCAGGGGTGCGCGCGGGAGCCAGTACTTC. Its translation: CASSSLRGARGSQYF. The J gene is TRBJ2-7, the V gene TRBV27; possible D gene TRBD2, 7 bases. V was shortened by 4 bases and J by 10 bases, with 23 bases between the two germline ends. Germline-derived CDR1 and CDR2 are MNHEY and SMNVEV (reference sequence). The CDR3 contains 15 residues.

The CDR3: CASSYRQTGELFF. The CDR3 region has the DNA TGTGCCAGCAGTTACCGTCAGACCGGGGAGCTGTTTTTT. The chain links TRBV6-5 to TRBJ2-2; D gene ambiguous. V was clipped by 2 bases and J by 5 bases, with 6 bases between them. This CDR3 is built from 13 residues. CDR1 is MNHEY and CDR2 is SVGAGI in the germline V gene.

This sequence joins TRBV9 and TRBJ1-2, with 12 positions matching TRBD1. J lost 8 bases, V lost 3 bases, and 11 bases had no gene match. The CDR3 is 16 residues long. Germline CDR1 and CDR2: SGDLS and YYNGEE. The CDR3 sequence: CASSARRGTGGEGYTF. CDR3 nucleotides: TGTGCCAGCAGCGCCCGCCGAGGGACAGGGGGCGAAGGCTACACCTTC.

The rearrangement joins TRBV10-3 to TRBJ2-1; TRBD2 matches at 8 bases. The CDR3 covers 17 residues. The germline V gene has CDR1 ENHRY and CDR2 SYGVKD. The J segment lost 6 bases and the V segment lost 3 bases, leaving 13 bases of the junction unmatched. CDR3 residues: CAISDPTGTSIGNEQFF. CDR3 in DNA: TGTGCCATCAGTGACCCTACCGGGACTAGTATCGGCAATGAGCAGTTCTTC.

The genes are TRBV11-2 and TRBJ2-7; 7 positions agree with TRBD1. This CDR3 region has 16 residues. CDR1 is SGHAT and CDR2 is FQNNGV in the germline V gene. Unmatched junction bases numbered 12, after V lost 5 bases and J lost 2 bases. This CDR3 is CASSPYPQGIPYEQYF. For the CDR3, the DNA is TGTGCCAGCAGCCCCTACCCACAGGGGATTCCCTACGAGCAGTACTTC.

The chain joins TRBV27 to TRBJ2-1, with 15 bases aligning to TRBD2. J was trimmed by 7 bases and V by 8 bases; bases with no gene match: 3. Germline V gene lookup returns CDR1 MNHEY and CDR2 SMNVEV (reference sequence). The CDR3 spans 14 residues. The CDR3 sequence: CASGLAGGGNEQFF. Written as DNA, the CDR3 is TGTGCCAGCGGACTAGCGGGAGGGGGGAATGAGCAGTTCTTC.

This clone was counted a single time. The CDR3 is CASRPQGQETQYF. CDR3 coding DNA: TGCGCCAGCAGACCGCAGGGACAAGAGACCCAGTACTTC. The chain recombines TRBV4-1 with TRBJ2-5, with a weak D call TRBD1 (5 bases). CDR3 length: 13 amino acids. Germline CDR1 reads MGHRA; CDR2 reads YSYEKL. V gave up 6 bases and J gave up 2 bases, with 10 bases separating them.

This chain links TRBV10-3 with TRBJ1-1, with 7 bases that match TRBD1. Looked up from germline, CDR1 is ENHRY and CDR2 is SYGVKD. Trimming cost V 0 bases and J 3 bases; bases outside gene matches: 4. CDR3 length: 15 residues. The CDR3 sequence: CAISESTRGDTEAFF. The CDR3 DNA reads TGTGCCATCAGTGAGTCGACCAGGGGGGACACTGAAGCTTTCTTT.

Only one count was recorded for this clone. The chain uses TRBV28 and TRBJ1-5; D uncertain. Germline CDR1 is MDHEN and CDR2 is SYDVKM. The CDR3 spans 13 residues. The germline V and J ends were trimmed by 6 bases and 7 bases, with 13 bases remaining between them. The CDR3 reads CASRGVSNQPQHF. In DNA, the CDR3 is TGTGCCAGCAGGGGTGTCAGTAACCAGCCCCAGCATTTT. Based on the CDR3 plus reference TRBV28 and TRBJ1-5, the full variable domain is DVKVTQSSRYLVKRTGEKVFLECVQDMDHENMFWYRQDPGLGLRLIYFSYDVKMKEKGDIPEGYSVSREKKERFSLILESASTNQTSMYLCASRGVSNQPQHFGDGTRLSIL.

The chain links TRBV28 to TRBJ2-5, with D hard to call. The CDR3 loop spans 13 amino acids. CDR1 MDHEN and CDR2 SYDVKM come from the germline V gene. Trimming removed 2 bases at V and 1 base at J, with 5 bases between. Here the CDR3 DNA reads TGTGCCAGCAGTTTAAGCCTCCAAGAGACCCAGTACTTC. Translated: CASSLSLQETQYF.

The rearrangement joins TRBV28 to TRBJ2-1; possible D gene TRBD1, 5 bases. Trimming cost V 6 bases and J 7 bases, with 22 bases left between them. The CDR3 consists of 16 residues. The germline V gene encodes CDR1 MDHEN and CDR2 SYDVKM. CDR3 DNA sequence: TGTGCCAGCAGCGGTGGAGTGAGACAGAGTCCGAATGAGCAGTTCTTC. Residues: CASSGGVRQSPNEQFF. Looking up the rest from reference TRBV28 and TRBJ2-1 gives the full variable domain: DVKVTQSSRYLVKRTGEKVFLECVQDMDHENMFWYRQDPGLGLRLIYFSYDVKMKEKGDIPEGYSVSREKKERFSLILESASTNQTSMYLCASSGGVRQSPNEQFFGPGTRLTVL.

The CDR3 DNA reads TGCGCCAGCAGCCAAGTTGTTATGGCCACCGGGGAGCTGTTTTTT. It translates to CASSQVVMATGELFF. The chain uses TRBV4-1 and TRBJ2-2; D call uncertain. The CDR3 runs 15 residues. Trimming removed 1 base at V and 4 bases at J, with 10 bases between. Per the germline V gene, CDR1 is MGHRA and CDR2 is YSYEKL.